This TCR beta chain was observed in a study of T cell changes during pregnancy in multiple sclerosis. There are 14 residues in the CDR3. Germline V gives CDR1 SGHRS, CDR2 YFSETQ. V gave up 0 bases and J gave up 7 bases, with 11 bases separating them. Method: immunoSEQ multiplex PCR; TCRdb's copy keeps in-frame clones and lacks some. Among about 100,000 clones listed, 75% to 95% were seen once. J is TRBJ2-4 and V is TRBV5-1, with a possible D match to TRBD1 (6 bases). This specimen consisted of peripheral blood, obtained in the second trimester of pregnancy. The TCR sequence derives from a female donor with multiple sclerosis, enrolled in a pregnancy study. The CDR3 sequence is CASSLGNRVNIQYF. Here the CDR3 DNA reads TGCGCCAGCAGCTTGGGTAACAGGGTTAACATTCAGTACTTC.